The source of this TCR beta chain is a study of blood T cell repertoires in COVID-19. Assay used: immunoSEQ multiplex PCR; TCRdb lists only in-frame clones, some missing. The repertoire holds over 65,000 clones, with 86% as singletons. Losses at the gene ends were 5 bases for V and 4 bases for J; bases not matched to a gene: 7. Germline V gene sequence: CDR1 SGHNT, CDR2 YENEEA. This CDR3 has 14 residues. Input material: peripheral blood. This chain connects TRBV11-3 to TRBJ1-1; 7 bases map to TRBD1. The sequence came from a man at least 80 years old with COVID-19, enrolled during active disease. Here the CDR3 DNA reads TGTGCCAGCAGCCTAACCCGACAGGGCACTGAAGCTTTCTTT. Protein: CASSLTRQGTEAFF.